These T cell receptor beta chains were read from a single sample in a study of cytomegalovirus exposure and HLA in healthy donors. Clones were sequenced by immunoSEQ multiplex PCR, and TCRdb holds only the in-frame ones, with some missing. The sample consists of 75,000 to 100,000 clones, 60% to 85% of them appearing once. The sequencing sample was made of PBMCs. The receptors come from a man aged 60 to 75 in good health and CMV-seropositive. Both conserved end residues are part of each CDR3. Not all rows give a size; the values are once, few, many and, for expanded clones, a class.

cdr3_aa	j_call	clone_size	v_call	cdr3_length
CASSVEGTGRGDTQYF	TRBJ2-3	NA	TRBV9	16
CAWPRGGYHGYTF	TRBJ1-2	once	TRBV30	13
CASSPTDRLSSGNTIYF	TRBJ1-3	NA	TRBV19	17
CASSLGGTGSYEQYF	NA	NA	TRBV7-9	15
CASSDRQGMSPLHF	TRBJ1-6	few	TRBV6-1	14
CASSEWGRETQYF	TRBJ2-5	NA	TRBV6-1	13
CASSRGGALPYNEQFF	TRBJ2-1	NA	TRBV7-2	16
CASISVRGEQYF	TRBJ2-7	once	TRBV7-9	12
CASGPGTSGGPSYEQYF	TRBJ2-7	few	TRBV28	17
CASSRGQGDEKLFF	TRBJ1-4	NA	TRBV5-1	14
CASSLSRTGVMNTEAFF	TRBJ1-1	once	TRBV7-8	17
CASSVQGAGETQYF	TRBJ2-5	NA	TRBV7-6	14
CASSQDTGPGNTIYF	TRBJ1-3	NA	TRBV4-1	15
CAWSRAGGTDTQYF	TRBJ2-3	NA	TRBV30	14
CASSLDSSNQPQHF	TRBJ1-5	once	TRBV28	14
CASSFHAGVGNTEAFF	TRBJ1-1	once	TRBV7-3	16
CASSLNPGQTIEQYF	TRBJ2-7	NA	TRBV5-1	15
CASSQEAGLTNQPQHF	TRBJ1-5	NA	TRBV4-1	16
CASSSGLQPVPTDTQYF	TRBJ2-3	NA	TRBV10-1	17
CASSLANYNEQFF	TRBJ2-1	NA	TRBV7-6	13
CASSLSPNTEAFF	TRBJ1-1	once	TRBV6-6	13
CASSLGAGDRGRRAMNTEAFF	TRBJ1-1	NA	TRBV5-1	21
CATVDTPNTGELFF	TRBJ2-2	NA	TRBV15	14
CATSRGEWDTEAFF	TRBJ1-1	few	TRBV2	14
CSVARGLVPPNEQFF	TRBJ2-1	NA	TRBV29-1	15
CASSPNSGGPYNEQFF	TRBJ2-1	NA	TRBV6-6	16
CALGRSYNEQFF	TRBJ2-1	NA	TRBV6-9	12
CASSPGQPNSPLHF	TRBJ1-6	NA	TRBV7-3	14
CSAGSGDQPQHF	TRBJ1-5	NA	TRBV29-1	12
CASRKQAPNTGELFF	TRBJ2-2	NA	TRBV19	15
CATEAGASYEQYF	TRBJ2-7	NA	TRBV6-6	13
CASSGREGRSSYEQYF	TRBJ2-7	NA	TRBV7-9	16
CASSPRAGQFFYEQYF	TRBJ2-7	NA	TRBV7-2	16
CASSVGGQLLSYEQYF	TRBJ2-7	NA	TRBV9	16
CASSSAVRNTEAFF	TRBJ1-1	NA	TRBV7-2	14